This T cell receptor (beta chain) stems from a study of blood T cell repertoires in COVID-19. Study background: Both acute and convalescent COVID-19 samples were obtained from the United States, Italy and Spain.

Trimming shortened V by 3 bases and J by 5 bases, and 16 bases separated the two germline ends. Per the germline V gene, CDR1 is MNHEY and CDR2 is SMNVEV (reference sequence). This CDR3 has 15 residues. As processed by the authors: Using reference gene primer amplification, nucleated cell counts were estimated. Some clones are missing from TCRdb's copy, which holds only in-frame ones; the method was immunoSEQ multiplex PCR. The DNA gave D and trimming, while V, J and clone size come from that table. Here the sample spans about 190,000 clones, around 80% being singletons. Sequencing input: peripheral blood. V usage is TRBV27 and J usage is TRBJ2-5; maybe TRBD1 (6 bases). The receptor's source is a woman aged 80 or over with active or convalescent COVID-19. The CDR3 loop reads CASSFSRTGLETQYF. CDR3 in DNA: TGTGCCAGCAGTTTCTCAAGAACAGGGCTCGAGACCCAGTACTTC.